This T cell receptor beta chain was identified in a study of T cells after yellow fever vaccination. CDR1 is MNHNS, CDR2 SASEGT, per germline. V lost 6 bases and J lost 1, with 6 bases in between. This CDR3 contains 12 residues. This clonotype was counted between two and nine times. What it binds is not known. Broader study findings: The presence of abundant clonotypes contaminating from the bulk population was possible in FACS-sorted repertoires. Faster peaking, at day 5 versus 15, marked a secondary response that was weaker.

By 5'RACE template switching, TCR cDNA was produced, with a universal primer site and UMIs added in the process. A single record per CDR3 protein comes from TCRdb applying MiXCR to the 5' RACE reads. The profile shows 300,000 to 400,000 distinct CDR3 sequences, about 11% of them singletons. V and J are TRBV6-1 and TRBJ2-5, with D unresolved. Material: CD4+ T cells sorted from PBMCs, obtained 45 days after the yellow fever booster vaccination. This sequence originates from a man younger than 35 who received the YFV17D yellow fever vaccine. CDR3 bases: TGTGCCAGCAGACGAACCCAAGAGACCCAGTACTTC. Amino acid sequence: CASRRTQETQYF.